The 32 T cell receptor beta chains given below trace back to one sample, sequenced in a study of Graves' ophthalmopathy and Graves' hyperthyroidism. For repertoire sequencing, the TCR beta CDR3 regions were amplified from RNA transcripts. HTBI primers served in a first-round RT-PCR, which a second-round multiplex PCR followed. TCRdb called the multiplex PCR reads again in MiXCR, with one record for every CDR3 protein. The table lists 1 million to 1.3 million distinct CDR3 sequences, approximately 35% of them singletons. Sequencing was carried out using peripheral blood or thyroid tissue (not recorded which). Every receptor here comes from an adult man with Graves' hyperthyroidism.

This clonotype came up many times. The chain carries TRBV2 and TRBJ2-3; TRBD2 matches at 8 bases. CDR1 is SNHLY and CDR2 is FYNNEI in the germline V gene. The CDR3 contains 15 residues. V shed 6 bases, J shed 4 bases, and the junction held 9 bases outside the gene matches. CDR3 sequence (DNA): TGTGCCAGCAGCACCCCTCGGGGGGGAGCAGATACGCAGTATTTT. Protein product: CASSTPRGGADTQYF.

V usage is TRBV25-1 and J usage is TRBJ2-7, with 9 bases that match TRBD2. The CDR3 totals 17 residues. Germline lookup yields CDR1 MGHDK and CDR2 SYGVNS. V lost 0 bases to trimming and J lost 2 bases; unmatched junction nucleotides: 8. CDR3 residues: CASSEYGGGDSPYEQYF. The CDR3 DNA follows: TGTGCCAGCAGTGAATACGGCGGGGGGGACAGCCCCTACGAGCAGTACTTC.

In its sample, this clonotype was seen many times. J is TRBJ1-2 and V is TRBV4-1, with 7 nucleotides matching TRBD1. V dropped 2 bases and J dropped 6; count of bases not matched to a gene: 6. The CDR3 is 14 amino acids. Germline V gives CDR1 MGHRA, CDR2 YSYEKL. The CDR3 spells CASSQTGASNGYTF. The CDR3 DNA reads TGCGCCAGCAGCCAAACAGGGGCCAGTAATGGCTACACCTTC.

The chain has TRBV9 and TRBJ2-5; 12 bases are shared with TRBD2. Germline V gene lookup returns CDR1 SGDLS and CDR2 YYNGEE. The CDR3 length is 18 residues. V lost 0 bases, J lost 5 bases, and 11 bases stayed unmatched. The CDR3 bases are TGTGCCAGCAGCGTAGAAGGCCTAGCGGGAGGGGGAGGCGAGACCCAGTACTTC. It specifies CASSVEGLAGGGGETQYF. Combining the CDR3 with reference TRBV9 and TRBJ2-5 gives the whole variable domain DSGVTQTPKHLITATGQRVTLRCSPRSGDLSVYWYQQSLDQGLQFLIQYYNGEERAKGNILERFSAQQFPDLHSELNLSSLELGDSALYFCASSVEGLAGGGGETQYFGPGTRLLVL.

This sequence joins TRBV5-1 and TRBJ2-2; 7 bases map to TRBD1. This CDR3 comprises 14 residues. CDR1 and CDR2 from the germline V gene are SGHRS and YFSETQ. Unmatched junction bases numbered 9, after V lost 5 bases and J lost 8 bases. CDR3 residues: CASRPFDRDGELFF. CDR3 DNA sequence: TGCGCCAGCAGACCCTTCGACAGGGATGGGGAGCTGTTTTTT.

This chain links TRBV6-5 with TRBJ1-4; 7 bases align to TRBD1. Germline V CDR1 and CDR2: MNHEY, SVGAGI. V lost 5 bases, J lost 8 bases, and 8 bases stayed unmatched. The CDR3 spans 14 residues. CDR3 loop: CASSLRDSWEKLFF. The DNA of the CDR3 is TGTGCCAGCAGTCTCCGGGACAGTTGGGAAAAACTGTTTTTT.

In its sample, this clonotype was seen a few times. This rearrangement joins TRBV7-9 to TRBJ2-5; D gene unclear. The germline V gene encodes CDR1 SEHNR and CDR2 FQNEAQ (reference sequence). The CDR3 runs to 16 residues. Trimming took 5 bases from V and 0 from J, leaving 16 bases between them. CDR3 region: CASSQFLTDYQETQYF. CDR3 DNA sequence: TGTGCCAGCAGCCAATTTCTGACTGACTACCAAGAGACCCAGTACTTC.

This clonotype was seen many times. The chain employs TRBV7-8 and TRBJ2-6, with D possibly matching TRBD1 (5 bases). V lost 0 bases to trimming and J lost 0 bases, with 9 bases between them. There are 17 residues in the CDR3. Germline assignment: CDR1 SGHVS and CDR2 FQNEAQ. CDR3 in amino acids: CASSLAIGHSGANVLTF. CDR3 bases: TGTGCCAGCAGCTTAGCGATAGGACACTCTGGGGCCAACGTCCTGACTTTC.

This clonotype appeared a few times. The genes are TRBV20-1 and TRBJ2-2; D is ambiguous. The CDR3 covers 17 residues. Trimming took off 0 bases at V and 8 bases at J, with 22 bases between the two ends. Germline-derived CDR1 and CDR2 are DFQATT and SNEGSKA (reference sequence). CDR3 loop: CSARDTPPGVNGGELFF. Written as DNA, the CDR3 is TGCAGTGCTAGAGATACTCCTCCGGGTGTTAACGGGGGGGAGCTGTTTTTT.

This clonotype showed up many times. This chain links TRBV9 with TRBJ1-1, with D maybe TRBD1 (6 bases). V shed 3 bases and J shed 4 bases, with 25 bases lying between them. The CDR3 runs to 18 residues. The germline CDR1 and CDR2 sequences are SGDLS and YYNGEE. The CDR3 sequence: CASSAEMGTGAGRTEAFF. DNA of the CDR3: TGTGCCAGCAGCGCCGAAATGGGAACGGGGGCGGGGCGCACTGAAGCTTTCTTT. Variable domain in full (rest from reference TRBV9 and TRBJ1-1): DSGVTQTPKHLITATGQRVTLRCSPRSGDLSVYWYQQSLDQGLQFLIQYYNGEERAKGNILERFSAQQFPDLHSELNLSSLELGDSALYFCASSAEMGTGAGRTEAFFGQGTRLTVV.

This chain links TRBV20-1 with TRBJ1-3, with TRBD1 as a possible D gene (5 bases). V gave up 8 bases and J gave up 2 bases, with 10 bases separating them. Germline-derived CDR1 and CDR2 are DFQATT and SNEGSKA (reference sequence). The CDR3 runs to 12 residues. CDR3 coding DNA: TGCAGTCCCCAGGGAGCTGGAAACACCATATATTTT. Translated: CSPQGAGNTIYF.

V and J are TRBV6-5 and TRBJ2-7; weak D call: TRBD1 (5 bases). Germline V gene lookup returns CDR1 MNHEY and CDR2 SVGAGI. V was cut by 0 bases and J by 3 bases, with 12 bases left in between. The CDR3 is made up of 15 amino acids. The CDR3 here is CASSYSGPTDYEQYF. Here the CDR3 DNA reads TGTGCCAGCAGTTACTCGGGGCCTACCGACTACGAGCAGTACTTC.

This chain uses TRBV7-2 with TRBJ1-2, with D hard to call. Germline loops: CDR1 SGHTA, CDR2 FQGNSA. The CDR3 contains 13 residues. V lost 3 bases, J lost 3 bases, and 8 bases lay in between. CDR3 sequence (DNA): TGTGCCAGCAGCTTGAACGTTGACTATGGCTACACCTTC. It codes for CASSLNVDYGYTF.

With regard to this clonotype: Its ends do not fully match the called genes, so a read error is possible. The V call is TRBV7-2, the J call TRBJ2-7, with TRBD2 matching over 8 bases. The CDR3 spans 16 residues. Germline loops: CDR1 SGHTA, CDR2 FQGNSA. This CDR3 is CASSQALAGGTYEQYF. Written as DNA, the CDR3 is TGCGCCAGCAGCCAAGCGCTAGCGGGCGGGACCTACGAGCAGTACTTC. Variable domain in full (rest from reference TRBV7-2 and TRBJ2-7): GAGVSQSPSNKVTEKGKDVELRCDPISGHTALYWYRQSLGQGLEFLIYFQGNSAPDKSGLPSDRFSAERTGGSVSTLTIQRTQQEDSAVYLCASSQALAGGTYEQYFGPGTRLTVT.

This chain links TRBV19 with TRBJ1-4; no definite D call. Germline V gene lookup returns CDR1 LNHDA and CDR2 SQIVND (reference sequence). This CDR3 has 15 amino acids. Trimming removed 9 bases at V and 7 bases at J, with 21 bases between. In DNA, the CDR3 is TGTGCCAGCTCACCCCAAATGTTCGTCGGTGAAAAACTGTTTTTT. It specifies CASSPQMFVGEKLFF.

This clonotype appeared many times. V usage is TRBV7-3 and J usage is TRBJ1-1; TRBD1 matches at 7 bases. CDR1 SGHTA and CDR2 FQGTGA come from the germline V gene. This CDR3 comprises 14 residues. Unmatched junction bases numbered 4, after V lost 5 bases and J lost 1 base. As DNA, the CDR3 is TGTGCCAGCAGCCGGGACAGTACGAACACTGAAGCTTTCTTT. This gives the protein CASSRDSTNTEAFF.

The CDR3 spells CAPRANTGELFF. CDR3 in DNA: TGTGCCCCCCGGGCGAACACCGGGGAGCTGTTTTTT. The rearrangement uses TRBV24-1 and TRBJ2-2; D call uncertain. The germline CDR1 and CDR2 sequences are KGHDR and SFDVKD. Trimming shortened V by 12 bases and J by 0 bases, and 7 bases separated the two germline ends. There are 12 residues in the CDR3.

DNA for the CDR3: TGTGCCAGCAGCTTAGGGCGACGACAGGCGCCATACGAGCAGTACTTC. Encoded protein: CASSLGRRQAPYEQYF. The chain combines TRBV7-9 with TRBJ2-7; a weak D match, TRBD1 (6 bases). Germline V lookup: CDR1 SEHNR, CDR2 FQNEAQ (reference sequence). The CDR3 is 16 amino acids. With 1 base removed from V and 4 bases from J, the gap between germline ends came to 17 bases.

This clonotype showed up just a few times. The rearrangement links TRBV12-3 or TRBV12-4 to TRBJ1-2; tentatively, D is TRBD1 (5 bases). V was pared by 5 bases and J by 8 bases, with 12 bases between. There are 12 residues in the CDR3. The CDR3 DNA reads TGTGCCAGCAGTCGACAGATTGAAGGCTACACCTTC. Translation gives CASSRQIEGYTF.

The rearrangement links TRBV20-1 to TRBJ2-7; TRBD1 might be the D (5 bases). CDR3 length: 14 residues. V lost 1 base, J lost 6 bases, and 16 bases lay in between. The V gene's germline CDR1 is DFQATT and CDR2 SNEGSKA (reference sequence). The CDR3 region has the DNA TGCAGTGCTAGAGTCATAGGGGCTGGGTTCGAGCAGTACTTC. Encoded protein: CSARVIGAGFEQYF.

This clonotype was counted only a few times. This sequence joins TRBV2 and TRBJ1-5; a weak D match, TRBD1 (6 bases). Trimming cost V 5 bases and J 5 bases, with 22 bases left between them. The CDR3 length is 17 residues. CDR1 and CDR2 (germline): SNHLY, FYNNEI. The CDR3 protein is CASSFRGGRGSHQPQHF. In nucleotides, the CDR3 is TGTGCCAGCAGTTTCCGGGGGGGCAGGGGAAGCCATCAGCCCCAGCATTTT.

This chain links TRBV14 with TRBJ1-2; no reliable D call. The V and J ends lost 11 bases and 3 bases respectively, with 16 bases between them. The CDR3 sequence is 13 residues long. From germline, CDR1 is SGHDN and CDR2 FVKESK. The CDR3: CAWRRAGDYGYTF. The DNA of the CDR3 is TGTGCCTGGAGACGAGCCGGAGACTATGGCTACACCTTC.

Comments on this clonotype: The DNA is omitted, as the CDR3 cannot be located on it reliably, and the CDR3 follows TCRdb's listing. The V call is TRBV7-2, the J call TRBJ2-7. 18 amino acids form the CDR3, both terminal residues included. The V gene's germline CDR1 is SGHTA and CDR2 FQGNSA. CDR3 region: CASSIYLCSVDHLGEQYF.

In its sample, this clonotype was seen a few times. The chain employs TRBV30 and TRBJ2-5, with D perhaps assigned TRBD1 or TRBD2 (5 bases each). This CDR3 has 14 amino acids. Germline CDR1 GTSNPN, CDR2 SVGIG (reference sequence). Trimming took off 5 bases at V and 5 bases at J, with 18 bases between the two ends. DNA of the CDR3: TGTGCCTGGGGCCGGGGCAGGCGGTTTGAGACCCAGTACTTC. This encodes CAWGRGRRFETQYF.

For this clonotype: The CDR3 carries no conserved terminal phenylalanine or tryptophan, so it likely arises from a read error. This chain connects TRBV29-1 to TRBJ2-5, with 8 bases that match TRBD1. V was pared by 6 bases and J by 4 bases, with 7 bases of the junction left unmatched. CDR1 and CDR2 from the germline V gene are SQVTM and ANQGSEA. The CDR3 consists of 13 residues. CDR3 nucleotide sequence: TGCAGCGTCGGTACAGGGGGGTTAGAGACCCAGTACTCC. Translating gives CSVGTGGLETQYS.

This clonotype was detected many times. The V gene is TRBV9, the J gene TRBJ2-7; 7 positions agree with TRBD2. The CDR3 runs 15 residues. The ends lost 2 bases at V and 2 bases at J; junction bases unmatched: 7. Germline CDR1 is SGDLS and CDR2 is YYNGEE. In DNA form, the CDR3 reads TGTGCCAGCAGCGTTGCCTTTGGGGGGGCCTACGAGCAGTACTTC. Amino acid sequence: CASSVAFGGAYEQYF.

The chain is built from TRBV25-1 and TRBJ1-5; no reliable D call. The germline V gene encodes CDR1 MGHDK and CDR2 SYGVNS. This CDR3 has 14 amino acids. V gave up 8 bases and J gave up 2 bases, with 13 bases separating them. Here the CDR3 DNA reads TGTGCCAGCCGCCTATATGAGGGCAATCAGCCCCAGCATTTT. Translated, it gives CASRLYEGNQPQHF. Complete variable domain (other parts from reference TRBV25-1 and TRBJ1-5): EADIYQTPRYLVIGTGKKITLECSQTMGHDKMYWYQQDPGMELHLIHYSYGVNSTEKGDLSSESTVSRIRTEHFPLTLESARPSHTSQYLCASRLYEGNQPQHFGDGTRLSIL.

This clonotype showed up many times. The gene calls are TRBV29-1 and TRBJ1-4; no clear D gene. The CDR3 has 13 residues. Looked up from germline, CDR1 is SQVTM and CDR2 is ANQGSEA. Trimming took 6 bases from V and 5 from J, leaving 13 bases between them. This chain's CDR3 is CSVTSGTNEKLFF. The DNA of the CDR3 is TGCAGCGTAACTTCAGGCACAAATGAAAAACTGTTTTTT.

This clonotype was found once. V gene TRBV11-2 combines with J gene TRBJ2-5, with D maybe TRBD2 (6 bases). The germline gives CDR1 SGHAT, CDR2 FQNNGV. The CDR3 runs 15 residues. Trimming stripped 0 bases from V and 5 bases from J, with 13 bases between. The chain's CDR3 is CASSLDRPAGETQYF. CDR3 nucleotide sequence: TGTGCCAGCAGCTTAGATCGGCCCGCGGGGGAGACCCAGTACTTC. The full variable domain, completed using reference TRBV11-2 and TRBJ2-5, is EAGVAQSPRYKIIEKRQSVAFWCNPISGHATLYWYQQILGQGPKLLIQFQNNGVVDDSQLPKDRFSAERLKGVDSTLKIQPAKLEDSAVYLCASSLDRPAGETQYFGPGTRLLVL.

CDR3 DNA sequence: TGCAGCGTTCCCAGGGGAGGTGGGAACACTGAAGCTTTCTTT. It codes for CSVPRGGGNTEAFF. The V and J genes are TRBV29-1 and TRBJ1-1; a possible D gene is TRBD1 (6 bases). Trimming took off 5 bases at V and 1 base at J, with 14 bases between the two ends. Germline-derived CDR1 and CDR2 are SQVTM and ANQGSEA. The CDR3 is made up of 14 amino acids. Variable domain in full (rest from reference TRBV29-1 and TRBJ1-1): SAVISQKPSRDICQRGTSLTIQCQVDSQVTMMFWYRQQPGQSLTLIATANQGSEATYESGFVIDKFPISRPNLTFSTLTVSNMSPEDSSIYLCSVPRGGGNTEAFFGQGTRLTVV.

This chain links TRBV11-2 with TRBJ2-5; D possibly corresponds to TRBD2 (5 bases). The CDR3 consists of 15 residues. Germline V lookup: CDR1 SGHAT, CDR2 FQNNGV. V dropped 7 bases and J dropped 5 bases, with 20 bases sitting between them. CDR3: CASTTGTEQRETQYF. CDR3 sequence (DNA): TGTGCCAGCACCACGGGAACCGAACAGCGGGAGACCCAGTACTTC.

CDR3 in DNA: TGTGCCGCGCGGACAGGATACACTGAAGCTTTCTTT. Encoded protein: CAARTGYTEAFF. The chain links TRBV19 to TRBJ1-1; 7 bases are shared with TRBD1. Per germline, CDR1 LNHDA and CDR2 SQIVND (reference sequence). The ends lost 11 bases at V and 3 bases at J; junction bases unmatched: 6. The CDR3 runs to 12 residues.